These 23 T cell receptor beta chains share one sample of origin, sequenced in a study of T-cell memory formation after mild COVID-19. One entry per CDR3 protein, called by TCRdb with MiXCR from the 5' RACE reads. The repertoire holds over 350,000 distinct CDR3 sequences, with more than 15% as singletons. The material sequenced was PBMCs or a T cell subset sorted from them (not recorded which). Every receptor here comes from a man in his late teens or twenties who had mild COVID-19 (a few samples of this study predate the infection). Cell type and time point are not known.

This clonotype was detected ten times or more. The chain has TRBV7-7 and TRBJ2-7; perhaps TRBD2 as D (6 bases). The CDR3 is 13 residues long. The V and J ends lost 2 bases and 7 bases respectively, with 12 bases between them. The germline V gene encodes CDR1 SSHAT and CDR2 FNYEAQ (reference sequence). The CDR3 sequence: CASSLSPGREQYF. Here the CDR3 DNA reads TGTGCCAGCAGCTTAAGCCCAGGGAGGGAGCAGTACTTC.

Comment on this clonotype: One end of the junction is discordant with germline, which a read error may explain. The chain joins TRBV27 to TRBJ2-2, with D uncertain. The CDR3 totals 12 residues. Germline CDR1 MNHEY, CDR2 SMNVEV (reference sequence). The CDR3 sequence is CDSSPNTGELFF. CDR3 bases: TGTGACAGCAGTCCGAACACCGGGGAGCTGTTTTTT.

The chain couples TRBV27 to TRBJ2-2, with 8 nucleotides matching TRBD1. V trimming: 7 bases; J trimming: 1 base; junction bases outside the gene matches: 14. The V gene's germline CDR1 is MNHEY and CDR2 SMNVEV (reference sequence). CDR3 length: 18 residues. The CDR3 reads CASMIDRGRSVNTGELFF. CDR3 nucleotides: TGTGCCAGCATGATAGACAGGGGTCGATCGGTGAACACCGGGGAGCTGTTTTTT.

For the CDR3, the DNA is TGTGCCAGCAGCTGGTGGGCTACGCGGGGACTCTCTGGGGCCAACGTCCTGACTTTC. This codes for CASSWWATRGLSGANVLTF. V gene TRBV6-6 combines with J gene TRBJ2-6, with a possible D match to TRBD2 (6 bases). The CDR3 sequence is 19 residues long. The ends were cut back, 6 bases at V and 0 bases at J, with 21 bases in the middle. CDR1 MNHNY and CDR2 SVGAGI come from the germline V gene (reference sequence).

A remark on this clonotype: A read error may produce the germline difference seen at one junction end. The V gene is TRBV7-7, the J gene TRBJ2-2; D remains unclear. Germline-derived CDR1 and CDR2 are SSHAT and FNYEAQ (reference sequence). This CDR3 comprises 14 residues. CDR3 nucleotides: TGTGCTAGCAGCTTATCCCGTGCAACCGGGGAGCTGTTTTTT. It encodes CASSLSRATGELFF.

This clonotype was seen a handful of times. CDR3: CATRGQGTSTDTQYF. The CDR3 DNA sequence: TGTGCCACCAGGGGACAGGGGACTAGCACAGATACGCAGTATTTT. The chain is built from TRBV24-1 and TRBJ2-3, with 10 bases that match TRBD1. V lost 7 bases, J lost 0 bases, and 3 bases stayed unmatched. The CDR3 loop spans 15 amino acids. Germline loops: CDR1 KGHDR, CDR2 SFDVKD.

This clonotype showed up just a few times. This rearrangement joins TRBV7-8 to TRBJ1-5; no clear D gene. This CDR3 contains 15 residues. V was cut by 0 bases and J by 8 bases, with 14 bases left in between. Germline assignment: CDR1 SGHVS and CDR2 FQNEAQ. The CDR3 sequence is CASSLALNFGEPQHF. In nucleotides, the CDR3 is TGTGCCAGCAGCTTAGCGCTAAATTTTGGGGAGCCCCAGCATTTT. Full variable domain (rest looked up from reference TRBV7-8 and TRBJ1-5): GAGVSQSPRYKVAKRGQDVALRCDPISGHVSLFWYQQALGQGPEFLTYFQNEAQLDKSGLPSDRFFAERPEGSVSTLKIQRTQQEDSAVYLCASSLALNFGEPQHFGDGTRLSIL.

As to this clonotype: The germline gene is not matched at one end of the junction; a read error may be the cause. This rearrangement joins TRBV5-1 to TRBJ2-2; D unresolved. This CDR3 contains 11 residues. Germline lookup yields CDR1 SGHRS and CDR2 YFSETQ. CDR3 residues: CASRLVGELFF. In DNA form, the CDR3 reads TGCGCCAGCAGATTGGTCGGGGAGCTGTTTTTT.

The V gene is TRBV7-3, the J gene TRBJ2-3; 9 bases fit TRBD2. Germline V gives CDR1 SGHTA, CDR2 FQGTGA. V lost 5 bases to trimming and J lost 1 base; unmatched junction nucleotides: 7. This CDR3 region has 16 residues. The CDR3 protein is CASSEDSSGGTDTQYF. Here the CDR3 DNA reads TGTGCCAGCAGCGAGGACTCTAGCGGGGGCACAGATACGCAGTATTTT.

The chain carries TRBV5-1 and TRBJ2-7, with 12 bases matching TRBD1. Per germline, CDR1 SGHRS and CDR2 YFSETQ. The CDR3 spans 15 residues. Losses at the gene ends were 4 bases for V and 7 bases for J; bases not matched to a gene: 9. CDR3 in DNA: TGCGCCAGCAGCCGATGGGGACAGGGGGCGGAGGAGCAGTACGTC. Amino acids: CASSRWGQGAEEQYV.

This clonotype was seen only a few times. This chain connects TRBV10-2 to TRBJ2-3; perhaps TRBD2 as D (7 bases). Trimming took off 3 bases at V and 2 bases at J, with 15 bases between the two ends. CDR1 and CDR2 (germline): WSHSY, SAAADI. The CDR3 consists of 16 residues. DNA for the CDR3: TGCGCCAGCAGTGATTGGCCCGGGGGGCCCACAGATACGCAGTATTTT. It is translated as CASSDWPGGPTDTQYF.

The chain uses TRBV30 and TRBJ2-6, with D hard to call. V dropped 4 bases and J dropped 2 bases, with 6 bases sitting between them. The germline CDR1 and CDR2 sequences are GTSNPN and SVGIG (reference sequence). The CDR3 extends over 13 amino acids. CDR3 coding DNA: TGTGCCTGGAATGACGCTGGGGCCAACGTCCTGACTTTC. It yields the protein CAWNDAGANVLTF.

This clonotype was seen more than once but under ten times. The chain is built from TRBV6-6 and TRBJ2-2, with 7 bases identical to TRBD2. V lost 0 bases to trimming and J lost 2 bases; unmatched junction nucleotides: 3. The CDR3 totals 16 residues. Germline lookup yields CDR1 MNHNY and CDR2 SVGAGI (reference sequence). The CDR3 spells CASSYSGGGNTGELFF. The CDR3 nucleotides read TGTGCCAGCAGTTACTCGGGGGGGGGTAACACCGGGGAGCTGTTTTTT.

Ten or more counts support this clonotype. The chain joins TRBV7-2 to TRBJ2-5, with TRBD2 matching over 10 bases. Germline V CDR1 and CDR2: SGHTA, FQGNSA. This CDR3 region has 15 residues. V dropped 1 base and J dropped 5; count of bases not matched to a gene: 4. The CDR3 protein is CASSLGLAGVETQYF. Written as DNA, the CDR3 is TGTGCCAGCAGCTTAGGGCTAGCGGGGGTGGAGACCCAGTACTTC.

This clonotype turned up a few times. The rearrangement uses TRBV6-2 or TRBV6-3 and TRBJ2-7; D unresolved. The V gene's germline CDR1 is MNHEY and CDR2 SVGEGT. V dropped 4 bases and J dropped 4 bases, with 11 bases sitting between them. CDR3 length equals 13 residues. The CDR3 coding sequence is TGTGCCAGCAGTTCAAGGGTTCAGTACGAGCAGTACTTC. Encoded protein: CASSSRVQYEQYF.

This clonotype came up a few times. The gene calls are TRBV10-3 and TRBJ1-5; the D is unclear. Germline values: CDR1 ENHRY, CDR2 SYGVKD. The CDR3 runs to 12 residues. V lost 2 bases to trimming and J lost 7 bases, with 6 bases between them. The CDR3 loop is CAISEPQQPQHF. DNA for the CDR3: TGTGCCATCAGTGAGCCTCAACAGCCCCAGCATTTT.

V and J are TRBV4-3 and TRBJ1-2, with a tentative D call TRBD1 (5 bases). CDR1 and CDR2 (germline): LGHNA, YSLEER. V shed 4 bases and J shed 6 bases, with 15 bases lying between them. The CDR3 runs to 14 residues. The CDR3 region is CASSPSRGGDGYTF. DNA of the CDR3: TGCGCCAGCAGCCCTTCCCGGGGAGGGGATGGCTACACCTTC.

This chain links TRBV5-1 with TRBJ2-5; D may be TRBD1 or TRBD2 (5 bases each). Trimming cost V 1 base and J 1 base, with 8 bases left between them. CDR1 and CDR2 from the germline V gene are SGHRS and YFSETQ. CDR3 length: 14 amino acids. The chain's CDR3 is CASSLTRGQETQYF. The CDR3 nucleotides read TGCGCCAGCAGCTTGACTAGGGGCCAAGAGACCCAGTACTTC.

V is TRBV6-5 and J is TRBJ2-3; maybe TRBD1 (7 bases). CDR1 is MNHEY, CDR2 SVGAGI, per germline. CDR3 length equals 17 residues. Trimming took 2 bases from V and 2 from J, leaving 17 bases between them. In DNA, the CDR3 is TGTGCCAGCAGTTACGATGGGCAGGGGGGATCCACAGATACGCAGTATTTT. Protein: CASSYDGQGGSTDTQYF.

This clonotype was observed many times. The chain combines TRBV12-3 or TRBV12-4 with TRBJ1-1, with TRBD1 matching over 11 bases. The ends lost 3 bases at V and 6 bases at J; junction bases unmatched: 6. The length of the CDR3 is 15 residues. CDR3 DNA: TGTGCCAGCAGTTTCCAGGACAGGGGGCTCTCTGAAGCTTTCTTT. Protein: CASSFQDRGLSEAFF.

This chain joins TRBV12-3 or TRBV12-4 and TRBJ2-3; TRBD2 aligns across 9 bases. V dropped 5 bases and J dropped 4; count of bases not matched to a gene: 10. The CDR3 runs to 16 residues. The CDR3 coding sequence is TGTGCCAGCAGTCGCGACCGAGCGGGGGGAGCAGATACGCAGTATTTT. Protein: CASSRDRAGGADTQYF.

This clonotype was seen only once. The chain has TRBV29-1 and TRBJ2-6, with TRBD1 as a possible D gene (5 bases). V was clipped by 4 bases and J by 1 base, with 11 bases between them. The CDR3 covers 15 residues. Germline CDR1 and CDR2: SQVTM and ANQGSEA. The CDR3 sequence is CSVAVRESGANVLTF. The CDR3 DNA reads as TGCAGCGTTGCCGTCAGGGAATCTGGGGCCAACGTCCTGACTTTC.

This clonotype was counted between two and nine times. The genes are TRBV18 and TRBJ2-7; possible D gene TRBD1, 6 bases. The CDR3 loop spans 15 amino acids. CDR1 and CDR2 from the germline V gene are KGHSH and LQKENI. Deletions cut 2 bases from V and 4 bases from J, with 15 bases between. The chain's CDR3 is CASSPNSRGLYEQYV. The CDR3 DNA is TGTGCCAGCTCACCAAATTCCAGGGGATTGTACGAGCAGTACGTC.